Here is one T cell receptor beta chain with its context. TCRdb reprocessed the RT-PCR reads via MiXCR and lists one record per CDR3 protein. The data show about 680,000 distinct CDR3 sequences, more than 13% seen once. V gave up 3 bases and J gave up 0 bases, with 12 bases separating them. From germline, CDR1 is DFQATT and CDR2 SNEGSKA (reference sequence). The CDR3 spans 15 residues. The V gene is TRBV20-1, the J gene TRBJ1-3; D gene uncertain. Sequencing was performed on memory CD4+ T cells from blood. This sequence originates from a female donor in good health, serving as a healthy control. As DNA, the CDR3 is TGCAGTGCTAGGAACCCAGCCGTCTCTGGAAACACCATATATTTT. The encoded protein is CSARNPAVSGNTIYF.